The rows below give T cell receptor beta chains drawn from one sample of a study of blood T cell repertoires in COVID-19. Clones were read by immunoSEQ multiplex PCR, and TCRdb kept only the in-frame ones, dropping some. The table lists about 350,000 clones, roughly 90% of them singletons, with 1% in the top ten. The specimen sequenced was PBMCs or T cells enriched from blood (not recorded which). Every receptor here comes from a woman aged 25 to 39 who had been exposed to COVID-19. Each CDR3 is given with its conserved first and last residue. The D gene is left open where the match is weak. The size of a clone is reported for some rows only, either as once, few or many, or as a class for expanded clones.

abundance	j_gene	v_gene	d_gene	CDR3nt	CDR3aa
.	TRBJ2-7	TRBV11-3	TRBD2	TGTGCCAGCAGCCCTATAGGACTAGCGGGATACTACGAGCAGTACTTC	CASSPIGLAGYYEQYF
.	TRBJ2-7	TRBV19	TRBD2	TGTGCCAGTAGTTTCGCGGGAGGATACTCCTACGAGCAGTACTTC	CASSFAGGYSYEQYF
.	TRBJ2-7	TRBV12-5	.	TGTGCTAGTGCCCCTGGGGCCGCCTACGAGCAGTACTTC	CASAPGAAYEQYF
.	TRBJ1-1	TRBV19	.	TGTGCCAGTAGCCCCCCCCCTGCTATGAACACTGAAGCTTTCTTT	CASSPPPAMNTEAFF
few	TRBJ2-1	TRBV10-3	TRBD2	TGTGCCATCAGTGAGTCGACTACTAGCGGGAGCCCTTCGTTCTTC	CAISESTTSGSPSFF
.	TRBJ2-1	TRBV14	TRBD2	TGTGCCAGCAGCCAACCCACTAGCGGGAGATTTTACAATGAGCAGTTCTTC	CASSQPTSGRFYNEQFF
.	TRBJ2-4	TRBV27	TRBD2	TGTGCCAGCAGTACGGGAGGTGAAAACATTCAGTACTTC	CASSTGGENIQYF
.	TRBJ2-2	TRBV10-3	.	TGTGCCACCGGGGGAAATCGGGACACCGGGGAGCTGTTTTTT	CATGGNRDTGELFF
.	TRBJ2-7	TRBV18	TRBD1	TGTGCCAGCTCACCACGCGTTACAGGGGGCTCCTACGAGCAGTACTTC	CASSPRVTGGSYEQYF
.	TRBJ1-1	TRBV19	.	TGTGCCAGTAGTACAGGCGCGAGCACTGAAGCTTTCTTT	CASSTGASTEAFF
few	TRBJ2-3	TRBV7-3	.	TGTGCCAGCAGATCAGGGAGCACAGATACGCAGTATTTT	CASRSGSTDTQYF
.	TRBJ1-6	TRBV19	TRBD1	TGTGCCAGCTGGACAGGGTTTGGAAATTCACCCCTCCACTTT	CASWTGFGNSPLHF
.	TRBJ2-1	TRBV24-1	TRBD2	TGTGCCACCAGTCGGACTAGCGGGAGGGGGTCCTACAATGAGCAGTTCTTC	CATSRTSGRGSYNEQFF
.	TRBJ2-7	TRBV9	.	TGTGCCAGCAGCGTAGAGGGTGGCGGCGGGGAGCAGTACTTC	CASSVEGGGGEQYF
.	TRBJ1-1	TRBV18	.	TGTGCCAGCTCACCCCTCCACAGGGTGAACACTGAAGCTTTCTTT	CASSPLHRVNTEAFF
.	TRBJ2-7	TRBV7-9	TRBD1	TGTGCCAGCAGCTTTGCACCGGGACAGGGAGAGTACGAGCAGTACTTC	CASSFAPGQGEYEQYF
.	TRBJ2-2	TRBV7-3	TRBD2	TGTGCCAGCAGCTTACGGGGCGGGAGCGACACCGGGGAGCTGTTTTTT	CASSLRGGSDTGELFF
.	TRBJ2-1	TRBV29-1	.	TGCAGCGTTAACCTTGGGGCCAGGCAAAGCTCCTACAATGAGCAGTTCTTC	CSVNLGARQSSYNEQFF
.	TRBJ2-7	TRBV5-1	.	TGCGCCAGCAGCTTGGCCCGAGATTACGAGCAGTACTTC	CASSLARDYEQYF
.	TRBJ1-1	TRBV7-8	TRBD1	TGTGCCAGCAGCTTTGACAGGGGATTCACTGAAGCTTTCTTT	CASSFDRGFTEAFF
.	TRBJ1-2	TRBV1	.	TGCACCAGCAGCCATCGACAGGGGGCTGGCTACACCTTC	CTSSHRQGAGYTF
.	TRBJ2-3	TRBV5-4	TRBD2	TGTGCCAGCAGCATGCCGGGACTAGGCGCAGATACGCAGTATTTT	CASSMPGLGADTQYF
.	TRBJ2-7	TRBV15	TRBD1	TGTGCCACCTCGACAGGGTACGAGCAGTACTTC	CATSTGYEQYF
.	TRBJ1-2	TRBV6-5	.	TGTGCCAGCAGTTACTCGATCCATGGAGGCGGTGGCTACACCTTC	CASSYSIHGGGGYTF
.	TRBJ2-3	TRBV5-1	TRBD1	TGCGCCAGCAGCTGGGTGGGACAGGGAATCGCAGATACGCAGTATTTT	CASSWVGQGIADTQYF
.	TRBJ1-2	TRBV24-1	.	TGTGCCACCAGTGCATCGCCAGGGAACTATGGCTACACCTTC	CATSASPGNYGYTF
.	TRBJ1-1	TRBV28	.	TGTGCCAGCAGCCTGATCAGGTTTGAAGCTTTCTTT	CASSLIRFEAFF
.	TRBJ1-4	TRBV15	.	TGTGCCACCAGCAGAGACCGCACAGGGCTGGGTGAAAAACTGTTTTTT	CATSRDRTGLGEKLFF
.	TRBJ1-5	TRBV30	TRBD1	TGTGCCTGGAGTCTCAGGGGGCTGAGCAATCAGCCCCAGCATTTT	CAWSLRGLSNQPQHF
.	TRBJ2-1	TRBV5-4	.	TGTGCCAGCAGCTTGTTTGGGGCCTCCTACAATGAGCAGTTCTTC	CASSLFGASYNEQFF
.	TRBJ1-5	TRBV3-1/TRBV3-2	.	TGTGCCAGCAGCCAAGGGAGGGACCAGCCCCAGCATTTT	CASSQGRDQPQHF
.	TRBJ2-7	TRBV29-1	.	TGCAGCGTTGCGGACAGCCCCTACGAGCAGTACTTC	CSVADSPYEQYF
.	TRBJ2-7	TRBV5-1	TRBD2	TGCGCCAGCAGCTCTTTGAGCGGGGTCTCCTACGAGCAGTACTTC	CASSSLSGVSYEQYF
.	TRBJ2-5	TRBV19	TRBD1	TGTGCCAGTCCTAGACAGGGGGATGAGACCCAGTACTTC	CASPRQGDETQYF
few	TRBJ2-7	TRBV7-9	.	TGTGCCAGCAGCTTAGTTACAGGGAACTACGAGCAGTACTTC	CASSLVTGNYEQYF
many	TRBJ1-1	TRBV7-6	.	TGTGCCAGCAGCCCGGGCCCCTATCAGGGGAACTCTGAAGCTTTCTTT	CASSPGPYQGNSEAFF
.	TRBJ1-1	TRBV9	TRBD1	TGTGCCAGCAGCGCCGGACAGGGAAAGACTGAAGCTTTCTTT	CASSAGQGKTEAFF
.	TRBJ2-2	TRBV18	.	TGTGCCAGCTCACCCGGTCAGGAGGCCACCGGGGAGCTGTTTTTT	CASSPGQEATGELFF
.	TRBJ2-2	TRBV19	.	TGTGCCAGTAAAAACAGAGCGGGGAACACCGGGGAGCTGTTTTTT	CASKNRAGNTGELFF
.	TRBJ1-1	TRBV3-1/TRBV3-2	.	TGTGCCAGCAGCCAAGCGCGGAACACTGAAGCTTTCTTT	CASSQARNTEAFF